This T cell receptor beta chain was sequenced during a study of radiotherapy plus CTLA-4 blockade in lung cancer. The repertoire was sequenced with immunoSEQ multiplex PCR; TCRdb's copy has only in-frame clones and lacks some. The repertoire holds tens of thousands of clones, with 70% as singletons. The origin of this receptor is a human donor with non-small cell lung cancer who had stable disease on radiotherapy plus ipilimumab. The sample consisted of peripheral blood, taken from a patient treated with radiotherapy plus ipilimumab.

CDR3 in DNA: TGTGCCAGCAGTGACTCGAGAGGTACGCGAGCGAGAACGCAGTATTTT. It encodes CASSDSRGTRARTQYF. The V gene is TRBV6-4, the J gene TRBJ2-3; D gene uncertain. CDR1 is MRHNA, CDR2 SNTAGT, per germline. The CDR3 is made up of 16 amino acids. Deletions cut 0 bases from V and 9 bases from J, with 19 bases between.